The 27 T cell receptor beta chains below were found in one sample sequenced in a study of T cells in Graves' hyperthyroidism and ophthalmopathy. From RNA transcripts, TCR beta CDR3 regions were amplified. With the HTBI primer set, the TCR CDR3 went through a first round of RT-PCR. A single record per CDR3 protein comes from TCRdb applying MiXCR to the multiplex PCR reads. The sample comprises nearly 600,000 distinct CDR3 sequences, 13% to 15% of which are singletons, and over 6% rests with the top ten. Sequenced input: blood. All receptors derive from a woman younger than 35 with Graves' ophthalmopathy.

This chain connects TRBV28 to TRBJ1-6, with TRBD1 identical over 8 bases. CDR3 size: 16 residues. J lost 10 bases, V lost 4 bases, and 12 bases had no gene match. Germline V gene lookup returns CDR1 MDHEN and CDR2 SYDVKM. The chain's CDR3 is CASSSPGTGPFSPLHF. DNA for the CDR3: TGTGCCAGCAGTTCCCCCGGGACAGGTCCGTTCTCACCCCTCCACTTT. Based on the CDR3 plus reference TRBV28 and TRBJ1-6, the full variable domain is DVKVTQSSRYLVKRTGEKVFLECVQDMDHENMFWYRQDPGLGLRLIYFSYDVKMKEKGDIPEGYSVSREKKERFSLILESASTNQTSMYLCASSSPGTGPFSPLHFGNGTRLTVT.

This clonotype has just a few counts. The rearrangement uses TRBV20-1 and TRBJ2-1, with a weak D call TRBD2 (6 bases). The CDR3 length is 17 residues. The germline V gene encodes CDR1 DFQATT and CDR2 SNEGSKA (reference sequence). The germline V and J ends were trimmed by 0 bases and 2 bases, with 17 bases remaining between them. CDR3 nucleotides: TGCAGTGCTAGAGAACTAACCGGGACTTACACCTACAATGAGCAGTTCTTC. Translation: CSARELTGTYTYNEQFF.

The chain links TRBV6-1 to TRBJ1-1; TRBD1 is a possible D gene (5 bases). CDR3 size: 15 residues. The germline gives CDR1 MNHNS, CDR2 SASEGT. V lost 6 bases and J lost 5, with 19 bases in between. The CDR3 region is CASSPANRGKTEAFF. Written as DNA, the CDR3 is TGTGCCAGCAGCCCCGCAAATAGGGGTAAAACTGAAGCTTTCTTT.

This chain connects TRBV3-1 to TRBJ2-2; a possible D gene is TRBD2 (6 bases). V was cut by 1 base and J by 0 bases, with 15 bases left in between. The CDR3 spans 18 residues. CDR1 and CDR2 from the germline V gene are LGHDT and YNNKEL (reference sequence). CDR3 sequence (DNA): TGTGCCAGCAGCCAAGTGCGGGCTAGCGAGCCGAACACCGGGGAGCTGTTTTTT. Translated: CASSQVRASEPNTGELFF.

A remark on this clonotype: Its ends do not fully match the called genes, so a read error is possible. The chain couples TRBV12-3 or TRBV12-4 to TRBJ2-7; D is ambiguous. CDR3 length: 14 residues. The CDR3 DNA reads TGTGCCGGCAGTTTTACCAGTTTAAGTGACGAGCAGTACTTC. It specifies CAGSFTSLSDEQYF.

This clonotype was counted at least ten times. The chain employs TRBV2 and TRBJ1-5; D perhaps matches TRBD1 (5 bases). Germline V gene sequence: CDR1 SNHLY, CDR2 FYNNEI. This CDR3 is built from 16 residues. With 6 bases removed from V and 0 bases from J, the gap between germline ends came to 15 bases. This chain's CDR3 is CASSTTDGYSNQPQHF. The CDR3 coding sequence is TGTGCCAGCAGCACGACAGACGGATATAGCAATCAGCCCCAGCATTTT.

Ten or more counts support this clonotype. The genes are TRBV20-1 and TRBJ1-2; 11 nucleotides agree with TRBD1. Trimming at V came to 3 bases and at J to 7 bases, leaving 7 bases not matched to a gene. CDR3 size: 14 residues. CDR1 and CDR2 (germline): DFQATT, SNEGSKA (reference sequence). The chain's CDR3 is CSARDRGQYSGYTF. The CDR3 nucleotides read TGCAGTGCTAGGGACAGGGGGCAATATAGTGGCTACACCTTC.

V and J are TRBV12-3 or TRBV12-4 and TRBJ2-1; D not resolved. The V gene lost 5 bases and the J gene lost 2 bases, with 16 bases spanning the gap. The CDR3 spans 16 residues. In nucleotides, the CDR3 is TGTGCCAGCAGTCCCGCGTTGAGTTTGCCCTACAATGAGCAGTTCTTC. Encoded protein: CASSPALSLPYNEQFF.

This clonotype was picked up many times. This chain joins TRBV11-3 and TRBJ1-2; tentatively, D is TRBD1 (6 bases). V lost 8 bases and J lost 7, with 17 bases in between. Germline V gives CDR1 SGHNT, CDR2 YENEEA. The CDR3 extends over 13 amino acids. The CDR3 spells CASAQGLTPGYTF. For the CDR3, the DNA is TGTGCCAGCGCACAGGGTCTTACCCCTGGCTACACCTTC.

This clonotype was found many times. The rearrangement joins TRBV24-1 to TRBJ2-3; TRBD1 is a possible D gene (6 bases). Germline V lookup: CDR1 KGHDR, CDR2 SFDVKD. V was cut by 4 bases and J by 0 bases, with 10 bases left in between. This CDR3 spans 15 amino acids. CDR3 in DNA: TGTGCCACCAGTGACTGGGACACCAGCACAGATACGCAGTATTTT. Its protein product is CATSDWDTSTDTQYF.

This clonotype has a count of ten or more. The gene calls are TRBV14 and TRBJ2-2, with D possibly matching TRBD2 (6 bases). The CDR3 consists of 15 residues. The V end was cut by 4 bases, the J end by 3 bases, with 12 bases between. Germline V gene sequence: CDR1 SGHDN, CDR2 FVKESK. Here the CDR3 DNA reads TGTGCCAGCAGCCCCCACCGCGGGGACACCGGGGAGCTGTTTTTT. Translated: CASSPHRGDTGELFF.

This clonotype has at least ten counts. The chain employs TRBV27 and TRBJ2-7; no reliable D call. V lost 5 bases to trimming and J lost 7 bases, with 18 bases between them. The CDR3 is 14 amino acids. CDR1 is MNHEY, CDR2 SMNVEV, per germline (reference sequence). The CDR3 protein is CASSTTNIGGEQYF. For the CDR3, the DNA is TGTGCCAGCAGTACGACGAATATCGGTGGGGAGCAGTACTTC.

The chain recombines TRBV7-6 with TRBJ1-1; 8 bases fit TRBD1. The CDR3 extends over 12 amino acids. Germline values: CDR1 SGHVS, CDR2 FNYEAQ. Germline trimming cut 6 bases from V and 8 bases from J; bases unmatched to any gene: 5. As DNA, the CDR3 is TGTGCCAGCAGTCCACAGGGGGTGGAAGCTTTCTTT. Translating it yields CASSPQGVEAFF.

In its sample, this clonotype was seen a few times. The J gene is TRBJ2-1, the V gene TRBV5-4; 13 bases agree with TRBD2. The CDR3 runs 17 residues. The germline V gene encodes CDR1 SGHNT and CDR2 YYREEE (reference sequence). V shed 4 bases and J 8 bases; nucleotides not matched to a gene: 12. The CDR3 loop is CASSTRRLAGGGDEQFF. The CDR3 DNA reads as TGTGCCAGCAGCACAAGGAGACTAGCGGGAGGTGGGGATGAGCAGTTCTTC.

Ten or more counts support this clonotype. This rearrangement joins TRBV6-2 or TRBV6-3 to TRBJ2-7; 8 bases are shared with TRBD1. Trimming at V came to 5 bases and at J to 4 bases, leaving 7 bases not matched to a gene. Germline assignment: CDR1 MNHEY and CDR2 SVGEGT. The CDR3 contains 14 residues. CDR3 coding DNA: TGTGCCAGCAGTCCCGGGACAGGAAGGTACGAGCAGTACTTC. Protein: CASSPGTGRYEQYF.

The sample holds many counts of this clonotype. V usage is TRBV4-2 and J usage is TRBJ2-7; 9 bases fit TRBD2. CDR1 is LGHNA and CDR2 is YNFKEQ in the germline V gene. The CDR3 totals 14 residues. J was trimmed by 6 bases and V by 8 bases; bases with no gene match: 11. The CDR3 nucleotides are TGTGCCAGCGGCACCGAAAGCGGGAGGACCGAGCAGTACTTC. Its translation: CASGTESGRTEQYF.

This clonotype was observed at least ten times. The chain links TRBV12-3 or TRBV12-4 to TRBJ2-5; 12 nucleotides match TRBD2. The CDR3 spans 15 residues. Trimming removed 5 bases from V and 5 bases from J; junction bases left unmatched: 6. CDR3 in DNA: TGTGCCAGCAGTCCCGGACTAGCGGGATTCGAGACCCAGTACTTC. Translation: CASSPGLAGFETQYF.

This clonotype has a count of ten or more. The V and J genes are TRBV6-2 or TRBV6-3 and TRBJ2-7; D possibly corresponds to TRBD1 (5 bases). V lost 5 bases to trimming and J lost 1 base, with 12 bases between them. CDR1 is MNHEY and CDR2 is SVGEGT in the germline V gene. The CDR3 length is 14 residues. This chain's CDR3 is CASSQPPGSYEQYF. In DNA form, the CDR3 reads TGTGCCAGCAGTCAACCCCCAGGGTCCTACGAGCAGTACTTC.

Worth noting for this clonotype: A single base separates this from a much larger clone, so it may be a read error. The chain's CDR3 is CASRAGTGRETQYF. CDR3 sequence (DNA): TGTGCCAGCAGGGCCGGGACAGGCCGAGAGACCCAGTACTTC. V usage is TRBV7-9 and J usage is TRBJ2-5, with 8 bases aligning to TRBD1. After removal of 6 bases from V and 4 bases from J, the junction contained 7 bases not matched to a gene. Germline loops: CDR1 SEHNR, CDR2 FQNEAQ (reference sequence). This CDR3 contains 14 residues.

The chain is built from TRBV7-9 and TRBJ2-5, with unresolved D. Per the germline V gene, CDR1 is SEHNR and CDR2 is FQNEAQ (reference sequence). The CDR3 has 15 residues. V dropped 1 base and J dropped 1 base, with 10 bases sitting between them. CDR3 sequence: CASSLVGQTQETQYF. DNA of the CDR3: TGTGCCAGCAGCTTAGTGGGCCAGACCCAAGAGACCCAGTACTTC.

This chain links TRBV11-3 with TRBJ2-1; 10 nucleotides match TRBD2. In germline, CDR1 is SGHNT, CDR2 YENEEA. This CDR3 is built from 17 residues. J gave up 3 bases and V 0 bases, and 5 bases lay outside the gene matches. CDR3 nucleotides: TGTGCCAGCAGCTTAGATCGGTGGACTAGCGGCTACAATGAGCAGTTCTTC. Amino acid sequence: CASSLDRWTSGYNEQFF.

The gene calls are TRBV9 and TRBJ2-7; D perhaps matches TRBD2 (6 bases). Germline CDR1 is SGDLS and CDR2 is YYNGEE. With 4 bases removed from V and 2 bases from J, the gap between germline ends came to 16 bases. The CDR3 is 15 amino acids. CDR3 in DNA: TGTGCCAGCAGCCCACGGGGGACTGAAACCTACGAGCAGTACTTC. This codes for CASSPRGTETYEQYF.

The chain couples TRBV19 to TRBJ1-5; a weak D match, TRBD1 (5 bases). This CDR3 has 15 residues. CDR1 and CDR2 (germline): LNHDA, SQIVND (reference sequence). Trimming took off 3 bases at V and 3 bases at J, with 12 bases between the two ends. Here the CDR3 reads CASSIGTFFNQPQHF. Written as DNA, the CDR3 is TGTGCCAGTAGTATCGGGACGTTTTTCAATCAGCCCCAGCATTTT.

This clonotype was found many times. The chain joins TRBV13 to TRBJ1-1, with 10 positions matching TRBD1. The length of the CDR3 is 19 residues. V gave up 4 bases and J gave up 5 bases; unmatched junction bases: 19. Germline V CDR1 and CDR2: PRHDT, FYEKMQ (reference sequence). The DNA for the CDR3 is TGTGCCAGCAGCTCCTACTTATACTCCGGACAGGGGGAGGGTACTGAAGCTTTCTTT. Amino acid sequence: CASSSYLYSGQGEGTEAFF. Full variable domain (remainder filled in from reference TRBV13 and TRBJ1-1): AAGVIQSPRHLIKEKRETATLKCYPIPRHDTVYWYQQGPGQDPQFLISFYEKMQSDKGSIPDRFSAQQFSDYHSELNMSSLELGDSALYFCASSSYLYSGQGEGTEAFFGQGTRLTVV.

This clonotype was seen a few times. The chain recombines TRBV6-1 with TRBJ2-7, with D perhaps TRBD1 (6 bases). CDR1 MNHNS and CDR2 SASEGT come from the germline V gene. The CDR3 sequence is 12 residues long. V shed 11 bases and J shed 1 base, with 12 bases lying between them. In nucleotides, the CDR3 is TGTGCCTCGAAGGACAGTTCCTACGAGCAGTACTTC. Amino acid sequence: CASKDSSYEQYF.

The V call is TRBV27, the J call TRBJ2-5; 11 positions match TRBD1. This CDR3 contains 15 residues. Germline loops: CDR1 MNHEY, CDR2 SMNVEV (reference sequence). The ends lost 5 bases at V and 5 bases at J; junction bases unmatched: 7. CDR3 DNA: TGTGCCAGCAGTCCCGGGACAGGGGGTCGGGAGACCCAGTACTTC. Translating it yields CASSPGTGGRETQYF.

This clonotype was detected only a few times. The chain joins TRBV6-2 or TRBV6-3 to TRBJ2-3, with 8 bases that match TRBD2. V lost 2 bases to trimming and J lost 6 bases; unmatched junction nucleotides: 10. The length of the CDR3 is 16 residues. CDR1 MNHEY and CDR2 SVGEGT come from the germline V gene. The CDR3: CASSYRGGRPQDTQYF. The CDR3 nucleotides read TGTGCCAGCAGTTACCGGGGGGGGAGACCCCAGGATACGCAGTATTTT.